The 8 T cell receptor beta chains presented below share a single source sample, sequenced in a study of T cells expressing NK-cell markers. No DNA is given; TCRdb re-called the 5' RACE reads and lists each CDR3 protein once. There are about 180,000 distinct CDR3 sequences in the sample, with around 20% held by the top ten. The sample comprised blood T cells: a sorted CD56 or NKG2C T cell subset, CD4+ or CD8+ T cells, or bulk PBMC T cells (not recorded which). All receptors come from a man aged 18-69 years in good health.

The gene calls are TRBV20-1 and TRBJ2-5; TCRdb reports TRBD1, a call that lacks DNA to check it against. This CDR3 comprises 16 residues. In germline, CDR1 is DFQATT, CDR2 SNEGSKA (reference sequence). Here the CDR3 reads CSARDPGTHTPETQYF.

The chain couples TRBV20-1 to TRBJ2-5; the TCRdb D gene call, TRBD2, has no DNA to confirm it. From germline, CDR1 is DFQATT and CDR2 SNEGSKA (reference sequence). The CDR3 has 15 residues. The CDR3 sequence is CSALGASGTHGTQYF.

This chain joins TRBV7-9 and TRBJ2-7; TCRdb picks TRBD1, but there is no DNA to check that call. Germline V CDR1 and CDR2: SEHNR, FQNEAQ (reference sequence). The CDR3 has 16 residues. CDR3 protein: CASSTPGQGNSYEQYF.

V gene TRBV12-3 or TRBV12-4 combines with J gene TRBJ2-5; there is no DNA to check the TCRdb D call of TRBD2. CDR3 length: 14 residues. The CDR3 reads CASSLWGLQETQYF.

The rearrangement uses TRBV7-9 and TRBJ2-1; without DNA, the TCRdb call of TRBD2 cannot be checked. The CDR3 is 15 amino acids. Germline V gene lookup returns CDR1 SEHNR and CDR2 FQNEAQ (reference sequence). CDR3 in amino acids: CASSYGLAGGDEQFF.

The V and J genes are TRBV5-1 and TRBJ1-3. The CDR3 has 17 residues. Germline V gives CDR1 SGHRS, CDR2 YFSETQ. The chain's CDR3 is CASSFHGTARSGNTIYF.

The chain has TRBV19 and TRBJ2-1; TCRdb returns TRBD1, unconfirmable since there is no DNA. CDR3 length: 12 residues. Per the germline V gene, CDR1 is LNHDA and CDR2 is SQIVND (reference sequence). This CDR3 reads CANTTGVDEQFF.

The chain couples TRBV30 to TRBJ1-5; TCRdb lists TRBD1, though no DNA is available to test this call. CDR1 is GTSNPN, CDR2 SVGIG, per germline (reference sequence). This CDR3 contains 16 residues. The CDR3 protein is CAWSVRAEGAGQPQHF.